This T cell receptor beta chain was recovered during a study of monozygotic twins with cystic fibrosis. About this clone itself: Its specificity is unknown.

General study points: Age, concordance and disease severity did not associate with shared CDR3 numbers. In 13 of 16 pairs, V gene usage was closest to the co-twin's. Monozygotic CF twins shared more identical nucleotide clonotypes than unrelated patients. Low clonality (median about 0.0095) suggested a mostly naive repertoire.

The V gene's germline CDR1 is LNHDA and CDR2 SQIVND (reference sequence). This CDR3 has 16 amino acids. Trimming pared 5 bases from V and 1 base from J, leaving 17 bases between. The assay was immunoSEQ multiplex PCR, and TCRdb's table has in-frame clones only and misses some. The table has roughly 20,000 clones, roughly 89% seen once; the top ten hold around 1.6%. The chain has TRBV19 and TRBJ1-2, with no clear D. This TCR came from a girl aged 2-9 years with cystic fibrosis. The sequencing input was blood. For the CDR3, the DNA is TGTGCCAGTAGTTTCCCAGGCGGCCTTTATAACTATGGCTACACCTTC. This sequence encodes CASSFPGGLYNYGYTF. The full variable domain, with the rest looked up from reference TRBV19 and TRBJ1-2, is DGGITQSPKYLFRKEGQNVTLSCEQNLNHDAMYWYRQDPGQGLRLIYYSQIVNDFQKGDIAEGYSVSREKKESFPLTVTSAQKNPTAFYLCASSFPGGLYNYGYTFGSGTRLTVV.